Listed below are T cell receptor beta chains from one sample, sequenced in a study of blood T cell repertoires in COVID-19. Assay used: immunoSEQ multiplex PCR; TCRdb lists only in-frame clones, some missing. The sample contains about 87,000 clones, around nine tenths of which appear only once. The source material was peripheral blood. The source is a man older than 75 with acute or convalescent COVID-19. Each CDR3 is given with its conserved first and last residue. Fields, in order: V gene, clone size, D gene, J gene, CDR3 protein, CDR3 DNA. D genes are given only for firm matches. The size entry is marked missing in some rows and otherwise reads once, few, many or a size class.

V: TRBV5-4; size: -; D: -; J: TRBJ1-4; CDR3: CASSANAGATNEKLFF; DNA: TGTGCCAGCAGCGCAAATGCAGGGGCTACTAATGAAAAACTGTTTTTT
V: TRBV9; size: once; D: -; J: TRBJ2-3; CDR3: CASTNSAGGGTDTQYF; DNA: TGTGCCAGCACCAATAGCGCAGGAGGGGGCACAGATACGCAGTATTTT
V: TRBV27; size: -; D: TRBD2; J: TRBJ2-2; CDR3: CASSFSAGGPVGTGELFF; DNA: TGTGCCAGCAGTTTCTCCGCGGGAGGGCCGGTAGGGACCGGGGAGCTGTTTTTT
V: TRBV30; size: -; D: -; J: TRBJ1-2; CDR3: CAWSVRGSGYTF; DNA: TGTGCCTGGAGTGTACGAGGGTCCGGCTACACCTTC
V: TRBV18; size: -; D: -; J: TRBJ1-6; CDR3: CASSPRLPRAPENSPLHF; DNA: TGTGCCAGCTCACCACGTCTCCCCAGAGCGCCGGAAAATTCACCCCTCCACTTT
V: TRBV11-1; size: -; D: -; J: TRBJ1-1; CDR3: CASQADNMNTEAFF; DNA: TGTGCCAGCCAGGCAGATAATATGAACACTGAAGCTTTCTTT
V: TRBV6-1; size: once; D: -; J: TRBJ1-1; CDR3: CATWEGNTEAFF; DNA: TGTGCCACCTGGGAGGGGAACACTGAAGCTTTCTTT
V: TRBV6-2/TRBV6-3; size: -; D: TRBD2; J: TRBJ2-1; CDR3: CASSTRLAGGPVF; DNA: TGTGCCAGCAGTACCAGACTAGCGGGAGGCCCGGTCTTC
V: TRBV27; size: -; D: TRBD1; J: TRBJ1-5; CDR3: CASSLGTGTNQPQHF; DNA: TGTGCCAGCAGTTTAGGGACAGGGACCAATCAGCCCCAGCATTTT
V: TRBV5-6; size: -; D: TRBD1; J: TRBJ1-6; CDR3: CASSLVLSGGSYNSPLHF; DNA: TGTGCCAGCAGCTTGGTTCTCTCAGGGGGCTCCTATAATTCACCCCTCCACTTT
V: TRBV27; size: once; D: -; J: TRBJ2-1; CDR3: CASSSLVGGPGNEQFF; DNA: TGTGCCAGCAGTTCTCTTGTTGGTGGGCCAGGCAATGAGCAGTTCTTC
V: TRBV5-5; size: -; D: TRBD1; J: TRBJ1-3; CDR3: CASRMQGAAGNTIYF; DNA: TGTGCCAGCAGAATGCAGGGGGCCGCTGGAAACACCATATATTTT
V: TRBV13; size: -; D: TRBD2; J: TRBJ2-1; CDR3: CASSYRAGGLEQFF; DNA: TGTGCCAGCAGCTATCGAGCGGGGGGTCTTGAGCAGTTCTTC
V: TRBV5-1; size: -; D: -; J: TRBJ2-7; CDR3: CASNPQGGVSYEQYF; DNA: TGCGCCAGCAACCCACAGGGAGGGGTGTCCTACGAGCAGTACTTC
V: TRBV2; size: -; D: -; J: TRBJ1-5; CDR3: CASNFQGNQPQHF; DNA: TGTGCCAGCAACTTCCAGGGAAATCAGCCCCAGCATTTT
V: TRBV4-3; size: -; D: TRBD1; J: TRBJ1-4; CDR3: CASSQVSGGKEKLFF; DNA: TGCGCCAGCAGCCAAGTATCAGGGGGCAAAGAAAAACTGTTTTTT
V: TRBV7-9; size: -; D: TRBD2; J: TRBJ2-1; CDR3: CASSSTSGRFYNEQFF; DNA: TGTGCCAGCAGTTCGACTAGCGGGAGATTCTACAATGAGCAGTTCTTC
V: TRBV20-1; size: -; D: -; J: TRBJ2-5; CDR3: CSARGETQYF; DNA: TGCAGTGCCCGGGGGGAGACCCAGTACTTC
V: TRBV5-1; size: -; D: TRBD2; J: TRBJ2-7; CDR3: CASSLSRTSGDEQYF; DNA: TGCGCCAGCAGCTTGTCGCGGACTAGCGGGGACGAGCAGTACTTC
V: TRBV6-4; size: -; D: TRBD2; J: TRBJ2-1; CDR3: CASSPLLAGAGEQFF; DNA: TGTGCCAGCAGTCCTCTCCTGGCGGGAGCGGGGGAGCAGTTCTTC
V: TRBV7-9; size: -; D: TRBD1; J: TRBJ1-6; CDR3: CASSLAGQARDSPLHF; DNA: TGTGCCAGCAGCTTAGCGGGACAGGCCAGAGATTCACCCCTCCACTTT
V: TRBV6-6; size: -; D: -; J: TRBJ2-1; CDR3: CASRHIIQPDEQFF; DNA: TGTGCCAGCAGACACATTATCCAACCCGATGAGCAGTTCTTC
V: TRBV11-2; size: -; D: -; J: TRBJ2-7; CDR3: CASSPKTNTYEQYF; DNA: TGTGCCAGCAGCCCTAAGACAAATACCTACGAGCAGTACTTC
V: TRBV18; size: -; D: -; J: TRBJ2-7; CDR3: CASSPDSRVEQYF; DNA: TGTGCCAGCTCACCGGACAGCCGGGTCGAGCAGTACTTC
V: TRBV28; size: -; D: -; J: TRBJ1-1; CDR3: CASSLVREYTEAFF; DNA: TGTGCCAGCAGTTTGGTTAGGGAGTACACTGAAGCTTTCTTT
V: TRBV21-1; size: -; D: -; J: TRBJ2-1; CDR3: CASRRGVKRRDYNEQFF; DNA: TGTGCCAGCCGACGGGGGGTGAAGAGAAGGGACTACAATGAGCAGTTCTTC
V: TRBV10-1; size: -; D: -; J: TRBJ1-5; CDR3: CASSSGINQPQHF; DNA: TGCGCCAGCAGTTCCGGGATAAATCAGCCCCAGCATTTT
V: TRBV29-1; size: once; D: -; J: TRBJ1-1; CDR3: CSVVGEIQGWVTEAFF; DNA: TGCAGCGTTGTTGGAGAGATTCAGGGCTGGGTCACTGAAGCTTTCTTT
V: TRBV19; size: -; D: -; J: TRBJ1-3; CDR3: CASSWGGSGNTIYF; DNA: TGTGCCAGTAGTTGGGGGGGCTCTGGAAACACCATATATTTT
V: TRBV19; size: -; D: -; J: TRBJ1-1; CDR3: CASKETGGNTEAFF; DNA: TGTGCCAGTAAGGAGACAGGCGGGAACACTGAAGCTTTCTTT
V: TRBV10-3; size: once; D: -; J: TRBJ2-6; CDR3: CAISEPTGISGANVLTF; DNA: TGTGCCATCAGTGAGCCGACAGGCATCTCTGGGGCCAACGTCCTGACTTTC